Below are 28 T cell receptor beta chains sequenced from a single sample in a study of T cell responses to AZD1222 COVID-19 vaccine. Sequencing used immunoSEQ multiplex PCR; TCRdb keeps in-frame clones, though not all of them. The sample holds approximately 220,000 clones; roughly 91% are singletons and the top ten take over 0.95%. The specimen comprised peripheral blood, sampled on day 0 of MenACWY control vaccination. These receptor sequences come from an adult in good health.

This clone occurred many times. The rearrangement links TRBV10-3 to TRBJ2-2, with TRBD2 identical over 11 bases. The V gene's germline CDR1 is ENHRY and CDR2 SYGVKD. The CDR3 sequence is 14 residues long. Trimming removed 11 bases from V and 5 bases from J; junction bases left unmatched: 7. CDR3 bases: TGTGCCGCGAATAGCGGGGGGGAGACCGGGGAGCTGTTTTTT. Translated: CAANSGGETGELFF.

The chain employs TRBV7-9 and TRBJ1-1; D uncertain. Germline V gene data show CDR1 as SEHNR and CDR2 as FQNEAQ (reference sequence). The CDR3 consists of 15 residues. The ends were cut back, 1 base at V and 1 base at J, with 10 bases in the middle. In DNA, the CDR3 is TGTGCCAGCAGCTTAGGTCGGGTGTCGAACACTGAAGCTTTCTTT. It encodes CASSLGRVSNTEAFF.

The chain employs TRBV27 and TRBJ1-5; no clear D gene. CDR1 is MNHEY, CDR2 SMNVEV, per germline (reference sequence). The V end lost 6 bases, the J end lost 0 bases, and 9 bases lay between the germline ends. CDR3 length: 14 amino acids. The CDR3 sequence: CASSRANSNQPQHF. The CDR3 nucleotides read TGTGCCAGCAGCCGCGCCAATAGCAATCAGCCCCAGCATTTT.

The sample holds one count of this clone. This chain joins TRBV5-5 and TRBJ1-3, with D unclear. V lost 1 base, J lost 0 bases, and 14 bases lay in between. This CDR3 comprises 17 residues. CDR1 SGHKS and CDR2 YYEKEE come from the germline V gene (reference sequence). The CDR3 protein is CASSLFPPSVSGNTIYF. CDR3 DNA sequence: TGTGCCAGCAGCTTGTTCCCCCCGAGTGTCTCTGGAAACACCATATATTTT.

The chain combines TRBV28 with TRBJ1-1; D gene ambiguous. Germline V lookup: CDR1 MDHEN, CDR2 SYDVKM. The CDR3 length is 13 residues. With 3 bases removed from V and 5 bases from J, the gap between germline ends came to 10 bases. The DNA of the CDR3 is TGTGCCAGCAGTTTGGCCCCACGTACTGAAGCTTTCTTT. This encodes CASSLAPRTEAFF.

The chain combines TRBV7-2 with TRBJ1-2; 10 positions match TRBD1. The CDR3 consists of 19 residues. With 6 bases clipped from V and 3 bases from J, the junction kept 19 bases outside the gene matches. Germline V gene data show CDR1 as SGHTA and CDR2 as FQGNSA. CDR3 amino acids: CASSPRAGDRGAPHYGYTF. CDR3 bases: TGTGCCAGCAGTCCCCGCGCGGGGGACAGGGGTGCACCTCACTATGGCTACACCTTC.

The CDR3, as DNA: TGTGCCAGCAGTTACAGCGGGACAACAAACTATGGCTACACCTTC. It translates to CASSYSGTTNYGYTF. The chain combines TRBV6-5 with TRBJ1-2; tentatively, D is TRBD1 (6 bases). Trimming removed 2 bases from V and 2 bases from J, with 12 bases in between. This CDR3 is built from 15 residues. Germline CDR1 and CDR2: MNHEY and SVGAGI.

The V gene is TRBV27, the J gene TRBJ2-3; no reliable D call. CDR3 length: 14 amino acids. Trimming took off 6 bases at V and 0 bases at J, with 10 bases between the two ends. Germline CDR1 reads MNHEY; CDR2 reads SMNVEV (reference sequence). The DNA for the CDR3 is TGTGCCAGCAGGCTGGGCGCAAGCACAGATACGCAGTATTTT. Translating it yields CASRLGASTDTQYF.

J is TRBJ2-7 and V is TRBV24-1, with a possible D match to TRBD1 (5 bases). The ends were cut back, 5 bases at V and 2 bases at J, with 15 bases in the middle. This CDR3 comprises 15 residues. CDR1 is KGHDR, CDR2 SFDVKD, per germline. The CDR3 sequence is CATSGTGGNPYEQYF. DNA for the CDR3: TGTGCCACCAGTGGTACAGGTGGCAATCCCTACGAGCAGTACTTC.

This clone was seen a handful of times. CDR3 coding DNA: TGTGCCAGCAGGACCGGGACAGACAATCAGCCCCAGCATTTT. It yields the protein CASRTGTDNQPQHF. The rearrangement joins TRBV2 to TRBJ1-5; 7 bases are shared with TRBD1. J gave up 3 bases and V 6 bases, and 5 bases lay outside the gene matches. CDR1 and CDR2 (germline): SNHLY, FYNNEI. This CDR3 has 14 amino acids.

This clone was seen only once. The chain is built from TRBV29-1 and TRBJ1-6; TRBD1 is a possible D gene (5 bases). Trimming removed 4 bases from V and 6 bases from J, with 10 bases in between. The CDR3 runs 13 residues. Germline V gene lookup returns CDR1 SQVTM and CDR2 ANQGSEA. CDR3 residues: CSVGGDGNSPLHF. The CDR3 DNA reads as TGCAGCGTTGGAGGGGACGGTAATTCACCCCTCCACTTT. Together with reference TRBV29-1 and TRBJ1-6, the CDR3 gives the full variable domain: SAVISQKPSRDICQRGTSLTIQCQVDSQVTMMFWYRQQPGQSLTLIATANQGSEATYESGFVIDKFPISRPNLTFSTLTVSNMSPEDSSIYLCSVGGDGNSPLHFGNGTRLTVT.

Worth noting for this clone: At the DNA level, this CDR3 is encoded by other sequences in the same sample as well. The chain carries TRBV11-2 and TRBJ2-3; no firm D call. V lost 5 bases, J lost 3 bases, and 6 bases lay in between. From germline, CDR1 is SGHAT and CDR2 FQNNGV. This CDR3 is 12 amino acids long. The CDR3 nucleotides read TGTGCCAGCAGCCCTTCAACAGATACGCAGTATTTT. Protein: CASSPSTDTQYF.

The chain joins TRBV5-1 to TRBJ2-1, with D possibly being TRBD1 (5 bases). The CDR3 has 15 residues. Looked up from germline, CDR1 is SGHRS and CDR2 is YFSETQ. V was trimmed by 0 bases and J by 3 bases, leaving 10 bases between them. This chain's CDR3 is CASSLGGSDYNEQFF. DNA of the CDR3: TGCGCCAGCAGCTTGGGGGGCTCGGACTACAATGAGCAGTTCTTC.

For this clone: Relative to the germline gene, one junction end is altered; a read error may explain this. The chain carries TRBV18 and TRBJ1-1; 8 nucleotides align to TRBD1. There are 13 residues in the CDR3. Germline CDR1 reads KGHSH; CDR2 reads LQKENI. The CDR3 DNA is TGTGCCAACTCACAGGGGGTGAACACTGAAGCTTTCTTT. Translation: CANSQGVNTEAFF. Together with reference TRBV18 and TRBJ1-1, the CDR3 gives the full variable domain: NAGVMQNPRHLVRRRGQEARLRCSPMKGHSHVYWYRQLPEEGLKFMVYLQKENIIDESGMPKERFSAEFPKEGPSILRIQQVVRGDSAAYFCANSQGVNTEAFFGQGTRLTVV.

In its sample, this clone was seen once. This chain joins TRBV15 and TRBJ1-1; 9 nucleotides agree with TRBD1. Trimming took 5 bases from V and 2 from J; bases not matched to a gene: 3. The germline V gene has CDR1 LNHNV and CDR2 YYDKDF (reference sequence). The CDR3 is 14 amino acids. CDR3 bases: TGTGCCACCAGCGGACAGGGGAGCAACACTGAAGCTTTCTTT. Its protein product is CATSGQGSNTEAFF.

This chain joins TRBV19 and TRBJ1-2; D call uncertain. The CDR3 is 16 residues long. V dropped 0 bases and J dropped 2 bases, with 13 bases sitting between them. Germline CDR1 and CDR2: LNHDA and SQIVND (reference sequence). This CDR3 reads CASSIEHTTYNYGYTF. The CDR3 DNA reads TGTGCCAGTAGTATAGAGCACACCACCTACAACTATGGCTACACCTTC.

CDR3 nucleotides: TGTGCCAGCAGCCAAGACGGCAACTATGGCTACACCTTC. Residues: CASSQDGNYGYTF. The J gene is TRBJ1-2, the V gene TRBV4-2, with unresolved D. Germline-derived CDR1 and CDR2 are LGHNA and YNFKEQ. Trimming left V 0 bases short and J 2 bases short, with 4 bases between. This CDR3 is built from 13 residues.

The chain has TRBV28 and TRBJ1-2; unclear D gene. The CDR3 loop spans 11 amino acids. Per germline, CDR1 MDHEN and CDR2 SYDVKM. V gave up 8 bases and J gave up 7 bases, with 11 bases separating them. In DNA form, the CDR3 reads TGTGCCAGCGGGAGGAGTCGTGGCTACACCTTC. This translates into CASGRSRGYTF.

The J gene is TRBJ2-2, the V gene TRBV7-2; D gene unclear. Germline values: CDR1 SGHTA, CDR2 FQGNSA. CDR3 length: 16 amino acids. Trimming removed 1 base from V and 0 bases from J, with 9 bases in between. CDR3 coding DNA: TGTGCCAGCAGCTTAGGGGCGCCAGCGAACACCGGGGAGCTGTTTTTT. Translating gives CASSLGAPANTGELFF.

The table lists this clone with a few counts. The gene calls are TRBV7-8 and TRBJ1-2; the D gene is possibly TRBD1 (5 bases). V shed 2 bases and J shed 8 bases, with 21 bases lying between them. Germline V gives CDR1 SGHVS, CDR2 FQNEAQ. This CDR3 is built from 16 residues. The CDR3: CASSLPPLGETFGYTF. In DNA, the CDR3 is TGTGCCAGCAGCTTACCCCCTCTAGGGGAGACCTTCGGCTACACCTTC.

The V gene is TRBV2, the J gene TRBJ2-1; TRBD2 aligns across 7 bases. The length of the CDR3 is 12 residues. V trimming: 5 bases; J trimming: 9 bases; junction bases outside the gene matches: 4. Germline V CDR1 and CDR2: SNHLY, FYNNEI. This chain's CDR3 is CASSSGTIEQFF. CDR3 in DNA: TGTGCCAGCAGTTCAGGGACTATTGAGCAGTTCTTC.

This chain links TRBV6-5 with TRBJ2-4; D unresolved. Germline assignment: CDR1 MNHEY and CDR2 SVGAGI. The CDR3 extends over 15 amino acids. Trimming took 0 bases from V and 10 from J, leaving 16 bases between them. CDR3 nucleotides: TGTGCCAGCAGTTACTCGAATTCTCCAGACGGTATTCAGTACTTC. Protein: CASSYSNSPDGIQYF.

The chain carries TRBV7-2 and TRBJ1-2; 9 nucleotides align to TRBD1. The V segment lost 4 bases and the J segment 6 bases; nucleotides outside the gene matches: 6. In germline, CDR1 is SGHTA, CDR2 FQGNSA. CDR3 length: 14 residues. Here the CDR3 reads CASSSYGDRDGYTF. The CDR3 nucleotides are TGTGCCAGCAGCTCCTACGGGGACAGGGATGGCTACACCTTC.

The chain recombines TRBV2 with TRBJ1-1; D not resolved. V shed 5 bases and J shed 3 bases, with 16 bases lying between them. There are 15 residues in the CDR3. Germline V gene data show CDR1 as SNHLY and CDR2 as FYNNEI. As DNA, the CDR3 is TGTGCCAGCAGTCTCAGGAGAGCAGAAGACACTGAAGCTTTCTTT. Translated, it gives CASSLRRAEDTEAFF.

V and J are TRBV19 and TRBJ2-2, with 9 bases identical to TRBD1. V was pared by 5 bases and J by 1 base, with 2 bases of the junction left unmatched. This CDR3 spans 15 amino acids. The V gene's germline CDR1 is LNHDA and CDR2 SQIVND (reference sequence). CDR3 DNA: TGTGCCAGTAGTCCGGGACAGGGGAACACCGGGGAGCTGTTTTTT. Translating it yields CASSPGQGNTGELFF. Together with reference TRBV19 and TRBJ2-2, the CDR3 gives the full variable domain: DGGITQSPKYLFRKEGQNVTLSCEQNLNHDAMYWYRQDPGQGLRLIYYSQIVNDFQKGDIAEGYSVSREKKESFPLTVTSAQKNPTAFYLCASSPGQGNTGELFFGEGSRLTVL.

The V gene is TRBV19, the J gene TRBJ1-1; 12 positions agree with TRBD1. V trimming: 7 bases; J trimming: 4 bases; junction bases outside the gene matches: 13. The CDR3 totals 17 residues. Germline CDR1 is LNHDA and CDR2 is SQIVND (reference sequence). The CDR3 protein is CASNLLVGQGASTEAFF. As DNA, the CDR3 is TGTGCCAGTAATCTCTTAGTGGGACAGGGGGCGAGCACTGAAGCTTTCTTT.

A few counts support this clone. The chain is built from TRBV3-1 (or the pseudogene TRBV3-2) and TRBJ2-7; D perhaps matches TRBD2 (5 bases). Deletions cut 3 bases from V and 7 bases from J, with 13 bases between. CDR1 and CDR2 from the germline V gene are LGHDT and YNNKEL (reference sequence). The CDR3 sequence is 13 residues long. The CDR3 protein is CASSHLAVKEQYF. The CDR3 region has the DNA TGTGCCAGCAGCCACCTAGCAGTGAAAGAGCAGTACTTC.

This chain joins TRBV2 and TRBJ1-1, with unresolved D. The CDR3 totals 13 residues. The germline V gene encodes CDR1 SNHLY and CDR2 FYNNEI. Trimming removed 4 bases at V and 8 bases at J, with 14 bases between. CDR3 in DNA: TGTGCCAGCAGTGTTACTCCGCGGGCGGAAGCTTTCTTT. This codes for CASSVTPRAEAFF.